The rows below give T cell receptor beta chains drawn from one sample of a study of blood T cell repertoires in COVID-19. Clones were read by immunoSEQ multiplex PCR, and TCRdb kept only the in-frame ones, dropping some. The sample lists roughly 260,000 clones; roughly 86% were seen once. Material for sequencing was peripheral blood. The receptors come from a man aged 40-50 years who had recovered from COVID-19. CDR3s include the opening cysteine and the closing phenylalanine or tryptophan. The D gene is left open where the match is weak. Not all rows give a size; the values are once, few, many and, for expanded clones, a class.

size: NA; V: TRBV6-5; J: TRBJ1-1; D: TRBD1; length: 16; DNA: TGTGCCAGCAGTTACGAGACAGACAGGGGGTACACTGAAGCTTTCTTT; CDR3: CASSYETDRGYTEAFF
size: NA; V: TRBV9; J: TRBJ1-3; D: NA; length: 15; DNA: TGTGCCAGCAGCGTGCAGGGAAAGTCAGGAAACACCATATATTTT; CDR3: CASSVQGKSGNTIYF
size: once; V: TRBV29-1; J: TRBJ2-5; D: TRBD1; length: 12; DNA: TGCAGCGTTGCCGACAGGGAAGAGACCCAGTACTTC; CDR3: CSVADREETQYF
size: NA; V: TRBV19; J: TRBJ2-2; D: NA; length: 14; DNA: TGTGCCAGTAGTATAAGGGGGAGAACCGGGGAGCTGTTTTTT; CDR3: CASSIRGRTGELFF
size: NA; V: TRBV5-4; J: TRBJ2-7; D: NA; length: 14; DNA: TGTGCCAGCAGCTTTGCCAGGCCTCCCTACGAGCAGTACTTC; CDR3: CASSFARPPYEQYF
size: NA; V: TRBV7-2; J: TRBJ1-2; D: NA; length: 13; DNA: TGTGCCAGCTTGGTAGGGGGTGGGTATGGCTACACCTTC; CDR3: CASLVGGGYGYTF
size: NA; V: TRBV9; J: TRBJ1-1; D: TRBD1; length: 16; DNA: TGTGCCAGCAGCCTCGTAGGGACAGGTCCGAACACTGAAGCTTTCTTT; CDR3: CASSLVGTGPNTEAFF
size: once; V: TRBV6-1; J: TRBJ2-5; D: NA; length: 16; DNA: TGTGCCAGCAGTGAACCGGTGAAGAGGCTCCAAGAGACCCAGTACTTC; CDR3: CASSEPVKRLQETQYF
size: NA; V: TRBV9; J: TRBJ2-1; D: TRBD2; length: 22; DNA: TGTGCCAGCAGCGTAGGCATGGGGCAGACCCACGGTTCGCGGGAGGGTTACAATGAGCAGTTCTTC; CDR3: CASSVGMGQTHGSREGYNEQFF
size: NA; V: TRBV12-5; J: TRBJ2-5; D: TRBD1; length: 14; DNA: TGTGCTAGTGGTTCAAGGACAGGGGCAGAGACCCAGTACTTC; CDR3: CASGSRTGAETQYF
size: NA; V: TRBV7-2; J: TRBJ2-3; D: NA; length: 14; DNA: TGTGCCAGCAGCTTAGGGGGGCGGGCCGGAACGCAGTATTTT; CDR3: CASSLGGRAGTQYF
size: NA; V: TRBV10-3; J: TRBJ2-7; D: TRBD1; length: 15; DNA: TGTGCCATCAGACGACAGGGGGTCGGATTCTACGAGCAGTACTTC; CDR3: CAIRRQGVGFYEQYF
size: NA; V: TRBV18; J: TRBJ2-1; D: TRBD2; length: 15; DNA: TGTGCCAGCTCACCACTACCAGCGGGAGGGGGTGAGCAGTTCTTC; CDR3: CASSPLPAGGGEQFF
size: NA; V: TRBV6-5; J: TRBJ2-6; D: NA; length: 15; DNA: TGTGCCAGCAGTTACTCGGCCAGTCGGGCCAACGTCCTGACTTTC; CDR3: CASSYSASRANVLTF
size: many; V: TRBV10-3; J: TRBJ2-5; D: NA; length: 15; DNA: TGTGCCATCAGTGAGTCCAATGGGCCGGCGGAGACCCAGTACTTC; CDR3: CAISESNGPAETQYF
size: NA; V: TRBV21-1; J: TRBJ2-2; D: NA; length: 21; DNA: TGTGCCAGCAGCAGATATCCCCCTCTTGCAGGAGGGCACCCAGGGACCGGGGAGCTGTTTTTT; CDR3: CASSRYPPLAGGHPGTGELFF
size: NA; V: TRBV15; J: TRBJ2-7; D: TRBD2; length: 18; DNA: TGTGCCACCAGCAGTCGATCTAGCGGGGGGCCCAAGAACTACGAGCAGTACTTC; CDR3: CATSSRSSGGPKNYEQYF
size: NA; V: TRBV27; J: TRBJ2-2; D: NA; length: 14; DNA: TGTGCCAGCAGTTTATTGAAGGGACACGGGGAGCTGTTTTTT; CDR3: CASSLLKGHGELFF
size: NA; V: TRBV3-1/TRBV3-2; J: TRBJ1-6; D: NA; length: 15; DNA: TGTGCCAGCAGCCAAGATGCGCAGGGTAATTCACCCCTCCACTTT; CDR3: CASSQDAQGNSPLHF
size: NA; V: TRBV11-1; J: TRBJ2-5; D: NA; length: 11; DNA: TGTGCCAGCAGCTTGGCAGAGACCCAGTACTTC; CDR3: CASSLAETQYF
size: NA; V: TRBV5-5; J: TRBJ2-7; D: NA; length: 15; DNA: TGTGCCAGCAGCCCCGCGCCGACGGGCTCCTACGAGCAGTACTTC; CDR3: CASSPAPTGSYEQYF
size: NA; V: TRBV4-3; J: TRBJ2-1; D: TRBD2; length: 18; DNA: TGCGCCAGCAGCCCACGGACTAGCGGGGGACAAAATTACAATGAGCAGTTCTTC; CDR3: CASSPRTSGGQNYNEQFF
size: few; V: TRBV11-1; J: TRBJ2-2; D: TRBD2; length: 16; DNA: TGTGCCAGCAGGATCCAGGCTAGCGGATACACCGGGGAGCTGTTTTTT; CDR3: CASRIQASGYTGELFF
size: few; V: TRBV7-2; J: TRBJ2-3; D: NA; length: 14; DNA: TGTGCCAGCAGCCGGACAAGGGCTTCCGATACGCAGTATTTT; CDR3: CASSRTRASDTQYF
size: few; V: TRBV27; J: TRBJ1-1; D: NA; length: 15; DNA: TGTGCCAGCAGTCCCGCGGGGGGGGCGAACACTGAAGCTTTCTTT; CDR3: CASSPAGGANTEAFF
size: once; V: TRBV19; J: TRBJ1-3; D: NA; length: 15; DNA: TGTGCCAGTAGTATTTCAGGCCGCACTGGAAACACCATATATTTT; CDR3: CASSISGRTGNTIYF
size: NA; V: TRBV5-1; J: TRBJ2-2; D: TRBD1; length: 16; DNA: TGCGCCAGTAAACTTCAGGGACAGGGTCTTACCGGGGAGCTGTTTTTT; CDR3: CASKLQGQGLTGELFF
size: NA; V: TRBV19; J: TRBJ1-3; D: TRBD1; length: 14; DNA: TGTGCCAGTAGTATTTGGACAGGTTCAAACACCATATATTTT; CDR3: CASSIWTGSNTIYF
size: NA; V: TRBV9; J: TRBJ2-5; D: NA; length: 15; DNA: TGTGCCAGCAGCGTAGGCGGCGGCCTACAAGAGACCCAGTACTTC; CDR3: CASSVGGGLQETQYF